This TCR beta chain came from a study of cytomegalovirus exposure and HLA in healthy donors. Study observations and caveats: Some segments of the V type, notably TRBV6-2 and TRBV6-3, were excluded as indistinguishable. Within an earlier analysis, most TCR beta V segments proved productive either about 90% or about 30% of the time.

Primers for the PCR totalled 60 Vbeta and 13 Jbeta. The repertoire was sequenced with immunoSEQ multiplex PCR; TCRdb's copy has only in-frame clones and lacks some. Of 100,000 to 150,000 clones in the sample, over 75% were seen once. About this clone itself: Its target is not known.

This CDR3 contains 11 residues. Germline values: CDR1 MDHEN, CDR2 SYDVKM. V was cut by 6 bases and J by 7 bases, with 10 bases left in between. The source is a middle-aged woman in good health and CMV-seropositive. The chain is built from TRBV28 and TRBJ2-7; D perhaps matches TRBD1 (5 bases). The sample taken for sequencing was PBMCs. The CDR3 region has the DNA TGTGCCAGCAGACAGAACAGGGAGCAGTACTTC. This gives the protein CASRQNREQYF.